A single T cell receptor beta chain is shown here with its context. This clonotype was observed many times. What antigen it recognizes has not been identified. No clone much larger than this one lies a single base away; base qualities are absent. The junction carries 11 bases between V and J, which are trimmed by 6 bases and 9 bases respectively. From its cysteine to its phenylalanine, the CDR3 spans 11 amino acids. CDR3 DNA only is kept here, 33 bases in frame from base 1. Per the germline V gene (reference sequence), LNHDA is the CDR1 and SQIVND is the CDR2. This sample stems from a study of early T cells in non-severe SARS-CoV-2 infection (dated by TCRdb to the early 2020s). As for the study more broadly: Because TCR sequencing was done on bulk RNA from unsorted whole blood, the alpha and beta chains could not be paired. The study at large found these results: Matching against VDJdb was skewed toward anti-spike CD8 responses, likely underestimated virus-specific expansions, and missed private and CD4 specificities.

Set within a cohort of healthcare workers in London, UK, this nested case-control study involved weekly PCR testing of nasopharyngeal swabs along with blood sampling. Healthcare workers were enrolled in the week of the UK lockdown, from 23 to 31 March 2020, and were followed every week for up to roughly 15 weeks. The protocol used for the library was 5' RACE. The instrument was a NextSeq 500. The TCR library protocol attached unique molecular identifiers to individual cDNA molecules to correct for sequencing error and PCR bias. TCR alpha and beta chains were both sequenced, and the abundances of alpha and beta sequences in each sample were closely correlated with each other. In the paper's pipeline: V gene, J gene and CDR3 annotation of TCR sequences was performed with Decombinator V4. TCRs were defined as expanded if a significant change between any two time points was detected under a Poisson model with p below 0.0001. TCR abundances were normalised to the total number of TCRs sequenced per sample and were expressed as counts per million. MAIT TCRs were defined by TRAV1-2 paired with TRAJ12, TRAJ20 or TRAJ33, and iNKT TCRs by TRAV10 paired with TRAJ18. A search of VDJdb, accessed on 1 November 2021, was run for TCRs annotated to CMV, EBV and SARS-CoV-2, with TCRs annotated for multiple antigens excluded. The public reads were reprocessed in TCRdb via fastp at Q25 and MiXCR, keeping in-frame beta chains. Rows merge per CDR3 protein into single entries with the most common DNA and genes. The authors' filters were not applied to this entry. For this sample there are about 100,000 distinct CDR3 sequences; approximately 13% appear just once. The ten largest clones capture 2% to 2.5% of the sample.

The origin of this receptor is an adult who was a healthcare worker with PCR-confirmed SARS-CoV-2 infection or an uninfected control (not recorded which). Rearrangement joined TRBV19 to TRBJ1-2; no D gene can be assigned with confidence. The material sequenced was whole blood. The CDR3 amino acid sequence is: CASSIIDSYTF. The nucleotide sequence is TGTGCCAGTAGCATCATCGACAGCTACACCTTC. Outside the CDR3, residues come from the reference TRBV19 and TRBJ1-2 proteins, so the full variable domain is: DGGITQSPKYLFRKEGQNVTLSCEQNLNHDAMYWYRQDPGQGLRLIYYSQIVNDFQKGDIAEGYSVSREKKESFPLTVTSAQKNPTAFYLCASSIIDSYTFGSGTRLTVV.